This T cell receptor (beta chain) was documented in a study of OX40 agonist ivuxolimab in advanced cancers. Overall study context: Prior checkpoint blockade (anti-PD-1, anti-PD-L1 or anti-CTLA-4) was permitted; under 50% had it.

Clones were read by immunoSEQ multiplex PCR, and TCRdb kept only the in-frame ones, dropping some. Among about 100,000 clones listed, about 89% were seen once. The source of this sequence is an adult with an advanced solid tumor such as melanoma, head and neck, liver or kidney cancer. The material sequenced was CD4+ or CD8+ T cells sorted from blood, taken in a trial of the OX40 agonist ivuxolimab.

The CDR3 spells CASSKTGTGSGELFF. CDR3 sequence (DNA): TGTGCCAGTAGTAAGACCGGGACCGGCTCCGGGGAGCTGTTTTTT. The chain has TRBV19 and TRBJ2-2; D is tentatively TRBD1 or TRBD2 (5 bases each). Trimming cost V 4 bases and J 6 bases, with 15 bases left between them. Germline V CDR1 and CDR2: LNHDA, SQIVND (reference sequence). There are 15 residues in the CDR3.